Below are 11 T cell receptor beta chains sequenced from a single sample in a study of T cells in Graves' hyperthyroidism and ophthalmopathy. From RNA transcripts, TCR beta CDR3 regions were amplified. The HTBI set primed first-round TCR CDR3 RT-PCR. TCRdb called the multiplex PCR reads again in MiXCR, with one record for every CDR3 protein. Altogether over 650,000 distinct CDR3 sequences are present, less than 20% being singletons, with the ten largest covering under 9.5%. The sequenced material came from blood. Receptors originate from a man between 18 and 35 years old with Graves' hyperthyroidism.

This chain connects TRBV9 to TRBJ1-1; no clear D. V shed 2 bases and J shed 4 bases, with 15 bases lying between them. The CDR3 is made up of 15 amino acids. Germline loops: CDR1 SGDLS, CDR2 YYNGEE. The CDR3 coding sequence is TGTGCCAGCAGCGTTTCTTGGGGAGGATCCACTGAAGCTTTCTTT. It yields the protein CASSVSWGGSTEAFF.

This clonotype was found many times. The CDR3 region has the DNA TGTGCCAGCAGTTTAGGGCTCGGGAATCAGCCCCAGCATTTT. Translated, it gives CASSLGLGNQPQHF. V and J are TRBV27 and TRBJ1-5; no reliable D call. Trimming took off 2 bases at V and 4 bases at J, with 9 bases between the two ends. The CDR3 totals 14 residues. Germline CDR1 reads MNHEY; CDR2 reads SMNVEV (reference sequence).

The V and J genes are TRBV14 and TRBJ2-2; possible D gene TRBD2, 5 bases. Germline V gene lookup returns CDR1 SGHDN and CDR2 FVKESK. The CDR3 is made up of 13 amino acids. Trimming took off 4 bases at V and 7 bases at J, with 10 bases between the two ends. The DNA of the CDR3 is TGTGCCAGCAGCCGGATGGAGGTCGGGGAGCTGTTTTTT. This gives the protein CASSRMEVGELFF.

This clonotype was observed many times. The chain uses TRBV18 and TRBJ2-7, with 9 bases identical to TRBD1. Germline loops: CDR1 KGHSH, CDR2 LQKENI. The CDR3 contains 14 residues. V lost 2 bases, J lost 5 bases, and 4 bases stayed unmatched. The CDR3 DNA is TGTGCCAGCTCACCAAAGGACAGGGGAGACGAGCAGTACTTC. Protein sequence: CASSPKDRGDEQYF.

This clonotype was detected a few times. This chain connects TRBV4-2 to TRBJ2-7; maybe TRBD2 (6 bases). Trimming removed 4 bases from V and 3 bases from J, with 19 bases in between. In germline, CDR1 is LGHNA, CDR2 YNFKEQ. The CDR3 runs 16 residues. The CDR3 reads CASSPHGLQPNYEQYF. CDR3 in DNA: TGTGCCAGCAGCCCGCACGGACTACAACCTAACTACGAGCAGTACTTC.

In this sample, this clonotype turned up a few times. The chain recombines TRBV14 with TRBJ2-3; possible D gene TRBD2, 5 bases. This CDR3 is built from 15 residues. Germline assignment: CDR1 SGHDN and CDR2 FVKESK. Trimming cost V 0 bases and J 4 bases, with 11 bases left between them. The CDR3 DNA follows: TGTGCCAGCAGCCAAGATACGGGAATCGCAGATACGCAGTATTTT. The encoded protein is CASSQDTGIADTQYF.

This clonotype was seen repeatedly, ten times or more. The chain combines TRBV28 with TRBJ2-3, with 7 positions matching TRBD1. This CDR3 is 16 amino acids long. Germline-derived CDR1 and CDR2 are MDHEN and SYDVKM. Trimming cost V 6 bases and J 2 bases; bases outside gene matches: 11. The DNA for the CDR3 is TGTGCCAGCAGCCCTGACAGGGCTTTTTTCACAGATACGCAGTATTTT. Translated, it gives CASSPDRAFFTDTQYF.

This clonotype came up many times. This rearrangement joins TRBV2 to TRBJ1-5; D gene unclear. CDR3 size: 14 residues. Germline V CDR1 and CDR2: SNHLY, FYNNEI. V was clipped by 3 bases and J by 7 bases, with 13 bases between them. CDR3 in amino acids: CASSEALPSQPQHF. The CDR3 DNA reads TGTGCCAGCAGTGAGGCCCTTCCGTCCCAGCCCCAGCATTTT.

This clonotype was recorded many times. The rearrangement links TRBV28 to TRBJ2-1; TRBD2 agrees at 10 bases. Germline V gene lookup returns CDR1 MDHEN and CDR2 SYDVKM. The CDR3 sequence is 14 residues long. V shed 11 bases and J 8 bases; nucleotides not matched to a gene: 12. CDR3 in amino acids: CALRASGSSDEQFF. In DNA, the CDR3 is TGTGCCCTGAGAGCTAGCGGGAGTAGTGATGAGCAGTTCTTC.

In the case of this clonotype: One end of the junction does not line up with germline, which may come from a read error. The V and J genes are TRBV28 and TRBJ1-1; maybe TRBD1 (6 bases). Germline V CDR1 and CDR2: MDHEN, SYDVKM. The length of the CDR3 is 15 residues. The CDR3 loop reads CAGSPGGAFNTEAFF. In DNA, the CDR3 is TGTGCCGGCAGCCCTGGGGGGGCGTTTAACACTGAAGCTTTCTTT. Variable domain in full (rest from reference TRBV28 and TRBJ1-1): DVKVTQSSRYLVKRTGEKVFLECVQDMDHENMFWYRQDPGLGLRLIYFSYDVKMKEKGDIPEGYSVSREKKERFSLILESASTNQTSMYLCAGSPGGAFNTEAFFGQGTRLTVV.

This clonotype was picked up many times. The V gene is TRBV20-1, the J gene TRBJ2-1; TRBD2 is a possible D gene (6 bases). V lost 3 bases, J lost 8 bases, and 14 bases lay in between. The CDR3 contains 13 residues. Germline CDR1 and CDR2: DFQATT and SNEGSKA (reference sequence). In DNA form, the CDR3 reads TGCAGTGCTAGGAGACTAGTTGGTGATGAGCAGTTCTTC. Protein sequence: CSARRLVGDEQFF.